The present T cell receptor beta chain was sequenced within a study of shared clonotypes between healthy human individuals. Turning to the study itself: There were three CD4 naive, three CD4 memory, two CD8 naive and one CD8 memory plates per donor.

The CDR3 spans 14 residues. CDR1 is SGHDT and CDR2 is YYEEEE in the germline V gene. V lost 4 bases and J lost 5, with 15 bases in between. Concerning this clone: Its target is not known.

Naive CD8 populations comprised CD45RO-negative cells positively selected for CCR7, excluding terminally differentiated effector memory CD45RA+ cells. Clones were read by immunoSEQ multiplex PCR, and TCRdb kept only the in-frame ones, dropping some. This sample has millions of clones; about 95% occur once, and the top ten carry roughly 1.1%. Study-wide findings and caveats: Larger richness was generally estimated for naive than memory subsets. Non-shared clonotypes were found to have lower generation probabilities than the clonotypes that were shared by all four of the sorted-subset donors.

This sequence was found in a man aged 18-30 years in good health. The chain couples TRBV5-6 to TRBJ1-1; maybe TRBD1 (6 bases). Sequenced sample: naive CD8+ T cells sorted from blood. In DNA form, the CDR3 reads TGTGCCAGCAGCCCGACAGGCGAGGCGACTGAAGCTTTCTTT. Translating it yields CASSPTGEATEAFF.